A single sample gave rise to the 20 T cell receptor beta chains below, sequenced in a study of blood T cell repertoires in COVID-19. Data came from immunoSEQ multiplex PCR; TCRdb stores just in-frame clones and leaves some out. The profile shows 85,000 to 100,000 clones, 90% of them singletons. Sequenced sample: peripheral blood. These receptors originate from a man in his fifties or sixties with acute or convalescent COVID-19.

This clone was counted between two and nine times. The chain carries TRBV5-1 and TRBJ1-2; D is ambiguous. CDR1 is SGHRS and CDR2 is YFSETQ in the germline V gene. V gave up 3 bases and J gave up 4 bases, with 7 bases separating them. There are 12 residues in the CDR3. DNA of the CDR3: TGCGCCAGCAGCTCCGACTCCTATGGCTACACCTTC. Translated: CASSSDSYGYTF.

The chain recombines TRBV19 with TRBJ1-1; D gene uncertain. Looked up from germline, CDR1 is LNHDA and CDR2 is SQIVND (reference sequence). The germline V and J ends were trimmed by 3 bases and 4 bases, with 18 bases remaining between them. The CDR3 is made up of 16 amino acids. Here the CDR3 DNA reads TGTGCCAGTAGTATCAGTAGTTTACACCCGGGCACTGAAGCTTTCTTT. Its translation: CASSISSLHPGTEAFF.

In nucleotides, the CDR3 is TGTGCCAGCAGCCGGATAGGGGACAACCCTACGGGGGAGCTGTTTTTT. Translated: CASSRIGDNPTGELFF. The rearrangement uses TRBV5-4 and TRBJ2-2; D perhaps matches TRBD1 (6 bases). The V end was cut by 4 bases, the J end by 8 bases, with 21 bases between. CDR1 SGHNT and CDR2 YYREEE come from the germline V gene (reference sequence). The CDR3 contains 16 residues.

This clone turned up a few times. This chain joins TRBV7-9 and TRBJ1-2; TRBD1 is a possible D gene (5 bases). Looked up from germline, CDR1 is SEHNR and CDR2 is FQNEAQ (reference sequence). Trimming shortened V by 4 bases and J by 9 bases, and 21 bases separated the two germline ends. The CDR3 sequence is 15 residues long. CDR3 residues: CASSSRQWASWSYTF. The CDR3 DNA reads TGTGCCAGCAGCTCCCGACAGTGGGCGTCGTGGAGCTACACCTTC.

This rearrangement joins TRBV4-2 to TRBJ1-2, with no clear D. This CDR3 has 14 amino acids. The V end lost 7 bases, the J end lost 8 bases, and 20 bases lay between the germline ends. Germline CDR1 reads LGHNA; CDR2 reads YNFKEQ. The CDR3 DNA is TGTGCCAGCACTAACCCTGGCGGGGTTGCGGGCTACACCTTC. As protein: CASTNPGGVAGYTF.

The sample holds one count of this clone. CDR3 nucleotides: TGTGCCAGCAGCGTAGCAGGGGCCCGGACAGATACGCAGTATTTT. Protein product: CASSVAGARTDTQYF. This chain connects TRBV9 to TRBJ2-3; weak D call: TRBD1 (6 bases). This CDR3 comprises 15 residues. The germline V and J ends were trimmed by 0 bases and 3 bases, with 11 bases remaining between them. Germline V CDR1 and CDR2: SGDLS, YYNGEE.

The V and J genes are TRBV19 and TRBJ1-1; perhaps TRBD1 as D (6 bases). Germline lookup yields CDR1 LNHDA and CDR2 SQIVND (reference sequence). V lost 7 bases to trimming and J lost 0 bases, with 12 bases between them. This CDR3 contains 14 residues. The CDR3: CASNRGSMNTEAFF. The CDR3 region has the DNA TGTGCCAGTAATAGGGGGTCAATGAACACTGAAGCTTTCTTT. Together with reference TRBV19 and TRBJ1-1, the CDR3 gives the full variable domain: DGGITQSPKYLFRKEGQNVTLSCEQNLNHDAMYWYRQDPGQGLRLIYYSQIVNDFQKGDIAEGYSVSREKKESFPLTVTSAQKNPTAFYLCASNRGSMNTEAFFGQGTRLTVV.

The chain links TRBV6-5 to TRBJ1-4; 9 nucleotides line up with TRBD1. With 6 bases clipped from V and 7 bases from J, the junction kept 9 bases outside the gene matches. This CDR3 is 15 amino acids long. Germline lookup yields CDR1 MNHEY and CDR2 SVGAGI. The CDR3 is CASRQTGTGTEKLFF. The CDR3 DNA sequence: TGTGCCAGCAGACAAACCGGGACAGGGACTGAAAAACTGTTTTTT.

The gene calls are TRBV6-6 and TRBJ1-5, with 10 bases matching TRBD1. Germline values: CDR1 MNHNY, CDR2 SVGAGI (reference sequence). V dropped 6 bases and J dropped 3; count of bases not matched to a gene: 5. This CDR3 is 15 amino acids long. The CDR3 region has the DNA TGTGCCAGCAGGACGGGACAGGGGTTCAATCAGCCCCAGCATTTT. Encoded protein: CASRTGQGFNQPQHF.

V usage is TRBV19 and J usage is TRBJ2-1; 9 bases are shared with TRBD1. The germline CDR1 and CDR2 sequences are LNHDA and SQIVND (reference sequence). The CDR3 contains 16 residues. V lost 1 base, J lost 9 bases, and 10 bases stayed unmatched. The CDR3 here is CASSIVGTGRVSEQFF. CDR3 sequence (DNA): TGTGCCAGTAGTATAGTTGGGACAGGGAGGGTTAGTGAGCAGTTCTTC. The full variable domain, its missing parts supplied by reference TRBV19 and TRBJ2-1, is DGGITQSPKYLFRKEGQNVTLSCEQNLNHDAMYWYRQDPGQGLRLIYYSQIVNDFQKGDIAEGYSVSREKKESFPLTVTSAQKNPTAFYLCASSIVGTGRVSEQFFGPGTRLTVL.

J is TRBJ1-2 and V is TRBV6-6; 8 bases agree with TRBD1. Germline trimming cut 7 bases from V and 4 bases from J; bases unmatched to any gene: 5. Per the germline V gene, CDR1 is MNHNY and CDR2 is SVGAGI (reference sequence). The CDR3 contains 13 residues. This chain's CDR3 is CASNVGQGYGYTF. The CDR3 region has the DNA TGTGCCAGCAACGTAGGACAGGGCTATGGCTACACCTTC.

The rearrangement joins TRBV28 to TRBJ1-2, with 9 bases fitting TRBD1. The CDR3 spans 14 residues. V shed 4 bases and J 2 bases; nucleotides not matched to a gene: 2. Per germline, CDR1 MDHEN and CDR2 SYDVKM. The CDR3 DNA sequence: TGTGCCAGCAGTTCTGGACAGGGGAACTATGGCTACACCTTC. Translating gives CASSSGQGNYGYTF.

The genes are TRBV6-5 and TRBJ1-2, with TRBD1 matching 8 bases. With V trimmed by 4 bases and J by 7 bases, 8 bases remained unmatched. The CDR3 has 14 residues. Germline V lookup: CDR1 MNHEY, CDR2 SVGAGI. CDR3 nucleotide sequence: TGTGCCAGCAGTTTCTCAGGGGGCTCGGGTGGCTACACCTTC. Translating it yields CASSFSGGSGGYTF.

This clone was picked up one time. The J gene is TRBJ1-1, the V gene TRBV5-1; 10 positions match TRBD1. J gave up 3 bases and V 7 bases, and 0 bases lay outside the gene matches. The CDR3 extends over 12 amino acids. Germline-derived CDR1 and CDR2 are SGHRS and YFSETQ. The CDR3 protein is CASGQGDTEAFF. The CDR3 DNA reads as TGCGCCAGCGGACAGGGGGACACTGAAGCTTTCTTT.

This chain uses TRBV6-6 with TRBJ1-1; D gene uncertain. With 11 bases removed from V and 5 bases from J, the gap between germline ends came to 18 bases. The CDR3 has 13 amino acids. CDR1 and CDR2 (germline): MNHNY, SVGAGI (reference sequence). The CDR3 loop is CAALEYSGTEAFF. Here the CDR3 DNA reads TGTGCCGCCCTAGAATACTCGGGGACTGAAGCTTTCTTT.

The rearrangement joins TRBV5-4 to TRBJ1-6; 7 nucleotides match TRBD1. J was trimmed by 7 bases and V by 2 bases; bases with no gene match: 9. CDR1 is SGHNT, CDR2 YYREEE, per germline (reference sequence). The CDR3 is 16 residues long. The CDR3 bases are TGTGCCAGCAGCTTCGGGGCCGGGACAGAAAATTCACCCCTCCACTTT. Residues: CASSFGAGTENSPLHF.

Worth noting for this clone: Additional DNA sequences in this sample encode the identical CDR3. This chain joins TRBV6-5 and TRBJ1-2, with D possibly being TRBD1 (6 bases). CDR1 and CDR2 (germline): MNHEY, SVGAGI. Deletions cut 3 bases from V and 7 bases from J, with 9 bases between. This CDR3 is 12 amino acids long. CDR3 nucleotides: TGTGCCAGCAGTTATCGAGGGGGTGGCTACACCTTC. Amino acid sequence: CASSYRGGGYTF.

This chain connects TRBV12-2 to TRBJ2-7; TRBD1, the D gene given by the table, was not confirmed from the DNA. TRBV12-2 has pseudogene status. The CDR3 consists of 16 residues. CDR3 DNA sequence: TGTGCAAGTCGCTTAGCTGGGCAGTATTTCTCCTACGAGCAGTACGTC. The encoded protein is CASRLAGQYFSYEQYV.

The chain carries TRBV5-6 and TRBJ1-5; a weak D match, TRBD1 (6 bases). Looked up from germline, CDR1 is SGHDT and CDR2 is YYEEEE. Trimming removed 4 bases at V and 6 bases at J, with 8 bases between. There are 12 residues in the CDR3. The CDR3 loop reads CASSTGLQPQHF. In nucleotides, the CDR3 is TGTGCCAGCAGCACAGGGCTTCAGCCCCAGCATTTT.

This chain joins TRBV6-5 and TRBJ1-6, with 9 bases matching TRBD1. The CDR3 runs 15 residues. Germline CDR1 is MNHEY and CDR2 is SVGAGI. V trimming: 5 bases; J trimming: 7 bases; junction bases outside the gene matches: 6. CDR3 bases: TGTGCCAGCAGTCCCTCCGGGACAGGGAATTCACCCCTCCACTTT. This gives the protein CASSPSGTGNSPLHF.